A selection of T cell receptor beta chains follows, all from one sample in a study of radiotherapy plus CTLA-4 blockade in lung cancer. TCRdb's table, derived via immunoSEQ multiplex PCR, lists solely in-frame clones and lacks some. The table includes over 100,000 clones, 81% detected once. Sequenced here: peripheral blood, sampled from a patient treated with radiotherapy plus ipilimumab. These receptors were obtained from a human donor with non-small cell lung cancer that progressed on radiotherapy plus ipilimumab. Some clones in this sample may be carry-over from other donors' samples. The CDR3 runs from the conserved cysteine through the conserved F or W.

TRBJ2-3 | TRBV28 | CASSSRRSTDTQYF
TRBJ1-6 | TRBV6-1 | CASSEAGGAGLSPLHF
TRBJ1-1 | TRBV7-3 | CASSPGQANTEAFF
TRBJ1-3 | TRBV10-3 | CAISGSGNTIYF
TRBJ2-3 | TRBV5-6 | CASSLVGVRSTDTQYF
TRBJ1-2 | TRBV5-1 | CASSLGTGADGYTF
TRBJ2-2 | TRBV9 | CASSVGLDRPGELFF
TRBJ2-3 | TRBV5-1 | CASSLVFRGTSTDTQYF
TRBJ2-3 | TRBV10-3 | CATKGLAGMGDTQYF
TRBJ1-1 | TRBV10-3 | CAISESTGTRAAFF
TRBJ2-3 | TRBV7-2 | CASSFLAYSRGVTDTQYF
TRBJ2-3 | TRBV9 | CASSDALAQPTDTQYF
TRBJ2-1 | TRBV4-3 | CASSRGTGGFNEQFF
TRBJ2-3 | TRBV6-5 | CASEDRAVQHTQYF
TRBJ1-2 | TRBV19 | CASSPRVDGYTF
TRBJ1-5 | TRBV19 | CASSIGQGRDQPQHF
TRBJ2-5 | TRBV5-1 | CASSPGQVIELGQYF
TRBJ2-2 | TRBV9 | CASSAHLPGGRELFF
TRBJ2-1 | TRBV7-7 | CASSLAQNPGNEQFF
TRBJ2-5 | TRBV5-6 | CASSLYGEVAPPAETQYF